This T cell receptor (beta chain) was recovered during a study of T-cell memory formation after mild COVID-19. For the study at large: In these data, TCR clusters were largely donor specific.

Looked up from germline, CDR1 is SQVTM and CDR2 is ANQGSEA. The CDR3 totals 13 residues. V was cut by 1 base and J by 7 bases, with 8 bases left in between. MiXCR, run by TCRdb on the 5' RACE reads, gives a single entry per CDR3 protein. The data show tens of thousands of distinct CDR3 sequences, 9% to 15% seen once. Broader study findings: Pre-infection memory showed some responding clones, and this suggested that cross-reactive memory joined.

This clonotype was picked up many times. As yet, its antigen is unknown. This rearrangement joins TRBV29-1 to TRBJ1-6; D is ambiguous. What was sequenced was PBMCs or a T cell subset sorted from them (not recorded which). The clonotype comes from a man aged 18 to 29 who had mild COVID-19 (a few samples of this study predate the infection). Cell type and time point are not known. CDR3 sequence reads: CSVEVRSNSPLHF. The CDR3 DNA follows: TGCAGCGTTGAAGTCCGATCCAATTCACCCCTCCACTTT.